This T cell receptor beta chain came from a study of CD8+CD57+ T cells in acquired aplastic anemia. CDR1 is KGHDR, CDR2 SFDVKD, per germline. The CDR3 has 16 amino acids. V shed 6 bases and J shed 6 bases, with 21 bases lying between them. TCR beta VDJ and CDR3 profiling used genomic DNA as template. One entry per CDR3 protein, called by TCRdb with MiXCR from the reads. The profile shows around 500,000 distinct CDR3 sequences, around 30% of them singletons. Patients included in sequencing had previously demonstrated CD8+CD57+ cell expansion by flow cytometry. The chain links TRBV24-1 to TRBJ2-3; D gene ambiguous. Sequences were obtained from sorted CD4+, CD8+, or CD8+CD57+ T cells (not recorded which) from PBMCs. The sequence was obtained from a human donor with aplastic anemia. The CDR3 here is CATSSRSDAPRDTQYF. Written as DNA, the CDR3 is TGTGCCACCAGTTCCCGCTCGGACGCCCCTCGGGATACGCAGTATTTT.